This T cell receptor beta chain was sequenced for a study of human T cells and chemical hapten exposure. The wider study: Diphenylcyclopropenone doses were given weekly to the scalps of patients across the approximately 24-week study.

The table lists this clonotype with many counts. The antigen remains undetermined. The library put unique molecular identifiers onto individual cDNA molecules. TCRdb itself ran the RACE reads through MiXCR, one entry per CDR3 protein. Of approximately 100,000 distinct CDR3 sequences in the sample, roughly a tenth were seen once. The time point is: patch test 2, 6 weeks after DPC sensitization. This sample's treatment: therapeutic diphenylcyclopropenone sensitization with weekly scalp DPC. Prior to each patch test being applied, blood was drawn. General study results and limits: Controls formed significantly fewer large CDR3 similarity clusters than expanded TCRs did.

V gave up 4 bases and J gave up 4 bases, with 13 bases separating them. The CDR3 extends over 14 amino acids. In germline, CDR1 is MNHEY, CDR2 SVGAGI. The receptor comes from a woman aged 35 to 49 with alopecia areata. Some clones in this sample may be carry-over from other donors' samples. Sequencing was performed on whole blood, taken in connection with sensitization to the hapten diphenylcyclopropenone (DPC). The V call is TRBV6-5, the J call TRBJ1-1; no definite D call. The CDR3 DNA reads as TGTGCCAGCAGTTGGGGTTGGAAGGGCACTGAAGCTTTCTTT. It specifies CASSWGWKGTEAFF.